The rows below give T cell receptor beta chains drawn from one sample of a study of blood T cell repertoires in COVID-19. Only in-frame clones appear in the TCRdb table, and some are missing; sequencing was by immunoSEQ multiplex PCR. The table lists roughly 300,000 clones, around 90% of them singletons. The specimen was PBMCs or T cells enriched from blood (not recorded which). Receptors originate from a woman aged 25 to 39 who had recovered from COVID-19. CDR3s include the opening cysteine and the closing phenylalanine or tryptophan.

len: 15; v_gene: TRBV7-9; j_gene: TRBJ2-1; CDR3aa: CASSDTGGGLNEQFF
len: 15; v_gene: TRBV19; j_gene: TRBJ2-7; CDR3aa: CASSMSSGGYNEQYF
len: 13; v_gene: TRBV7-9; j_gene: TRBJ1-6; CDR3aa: CASSQDMYSPLHF
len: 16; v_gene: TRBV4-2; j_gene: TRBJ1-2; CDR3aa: CASSQDLAGGEDGYTF
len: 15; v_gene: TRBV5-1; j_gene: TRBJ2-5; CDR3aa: CASSPNRGIQETQYF
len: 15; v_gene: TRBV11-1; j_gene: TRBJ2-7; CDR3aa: CASSLTSGGQGEQYF
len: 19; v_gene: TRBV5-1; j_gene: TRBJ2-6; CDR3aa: CASSLPGQGWASGANVLTF
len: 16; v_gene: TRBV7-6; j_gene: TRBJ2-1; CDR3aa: CASSLVWTGGNDEQFF
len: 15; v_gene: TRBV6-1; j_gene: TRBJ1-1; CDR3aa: CASSEIRLMNTEAFF
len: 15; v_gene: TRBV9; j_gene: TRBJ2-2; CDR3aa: CASSVWQENTGELFF
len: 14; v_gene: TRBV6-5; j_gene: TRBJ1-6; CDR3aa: CASRTSEWNSPLHF
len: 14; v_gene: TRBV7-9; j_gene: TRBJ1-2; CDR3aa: CASSFGTGNYGYTF
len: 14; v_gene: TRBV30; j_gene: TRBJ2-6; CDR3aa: CAWSAISGANVLTF
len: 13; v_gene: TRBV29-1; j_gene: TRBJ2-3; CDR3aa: CSVGDSRTDTQYF
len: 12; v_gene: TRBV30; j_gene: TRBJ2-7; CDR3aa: CAWSMGGYEQYF
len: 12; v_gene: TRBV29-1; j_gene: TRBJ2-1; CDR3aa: CSVEKGSGEQFF
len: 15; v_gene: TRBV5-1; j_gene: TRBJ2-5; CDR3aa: CASSLAGQGAETQYF
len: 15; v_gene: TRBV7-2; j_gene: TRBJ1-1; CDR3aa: CASSRGQGRHTEAFF
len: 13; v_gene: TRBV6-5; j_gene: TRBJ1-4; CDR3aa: CASAEDRGQKLFF
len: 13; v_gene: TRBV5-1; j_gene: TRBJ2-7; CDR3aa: CASSVDRVYEQYF
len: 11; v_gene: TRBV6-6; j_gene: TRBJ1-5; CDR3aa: CASSSAGPQHF
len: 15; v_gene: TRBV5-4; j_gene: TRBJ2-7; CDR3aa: CASSLDRASLYEQYF
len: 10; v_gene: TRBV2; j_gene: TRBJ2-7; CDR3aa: CASRGDSQYF
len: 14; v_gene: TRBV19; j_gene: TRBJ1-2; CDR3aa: CASRPGQRNYGYTF
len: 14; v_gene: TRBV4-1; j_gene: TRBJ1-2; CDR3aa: CASSQVNSNYGYTF
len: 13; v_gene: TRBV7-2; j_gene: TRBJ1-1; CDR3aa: CASSFKQGATAFF
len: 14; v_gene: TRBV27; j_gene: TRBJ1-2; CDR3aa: CASSLSSTNDGYTF
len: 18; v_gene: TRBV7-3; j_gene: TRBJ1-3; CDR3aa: CASSITGGPLHSGNTIYF
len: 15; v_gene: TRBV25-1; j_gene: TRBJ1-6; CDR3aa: CASSEYEAGNSPLHF
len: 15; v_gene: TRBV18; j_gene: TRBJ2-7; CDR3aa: CASSPPSGTGNEQYF
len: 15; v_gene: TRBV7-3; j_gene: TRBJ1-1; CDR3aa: CASSRLHSTNTEAFF
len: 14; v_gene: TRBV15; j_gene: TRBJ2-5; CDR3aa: CATSRGGIQETQYF